This passage covers 8 T cell receptor beta chains from one sample sequenced in a study of T-cell reconstitution after alpha-beta-depleted transplantation in children. Molecular barcoding with unique molecular identifiers was used for the TCRbeta library. TCRdb re-called the PCR reads through MiXCR, storing one row per CDR3 protein. The data show around 580,000 distinct CDR3 sequences, 23% seen once. The source material was PBMCs, mostly from graft donor cells, sampled 360 days after TCRalphabeta/CD19-depleted stem cell transplant. These receptors were taken from a boy younger than two who had a stem cell transplant for acute myeloid leukemia, so the T cells may come from the graft donor.

The chain links TRBV12-3 or TRBV12-4 to TRBJ1-2; D is possibly TRBD1 (5 bases). The CDR3 totals 14 residues. Trimming removed 1 base from V and 4 bases from J, with 10 bases in between. The CDR3 region is CASSLERGGYGYTF. CDR3 sequence (DNA): TGTGCCAGCAGTTTAGAGCGGGGGGGCTATGGCTACACCTTC.

This clonotype was detected only a few times. The chain is built from TRBV14 and TRBJ2-3; D may be TRBD2 (6 bases). The germline V and J ends were trimmed by 4 bases and 5 bases, with 19 bases remaining between them. Germline V gene sequence: CDR1 SGHDN, CDR2 FVKESK. This CDR3 region has 16 residues. The CDR3 bases are TGTGCCAGCAGCCCCCTGGCGCGGGGAGATGGAGATACGCAGTATTTT. Translation: CASSPLARGDGDTQYF.

Comments on this clonotype: Germline and junction disagree at one end, which may indicate a read error. CDR3 DNA: TGTGCCAGCTCACCACCGGACATATCCTACGGGCAGTACTTC. This gives the protein CASSPPDISYGQYF. The chain uses TRBV18 and TRBJ2-7; possible D gene TRBD1, 5 bases. Germline values: CDR1 KGHSH, CDR2 LQKENI. CDR3 length: 14 amino acids.

The genes are TRBV20-1 and TRBJ1-3; possibly TRBD1 for D (6 bases). CDR1 is DFQATT, CDR2 SNEGSKA, per germline (reference sequence). The CDR3 totals 14 residues. V lost 7 bases to trimming and J lost 0 bases, with 13 bases between them. DNA for the CDR3: TGCAGTGGGAAGGGACATTCCTCTGGAAACACCATATATTTT. Translating it yields CSGKGHSSGNTIYF.

In its sample, this clonotype was seen many times. This rearrangement joins TRBV15 to TRBJ2-1; D is tentatively TRBD1 or TRBD2 (5 bases each). V lost 0 bases, J lost 1 base, and 13 bases lay in between. The CDR3 is 17 amino acids. The germline CDR1 and CDR2 sequences are LNHNV and YYDKDF (reference sequence). CDR3 protein: CATSRDVGAVSYNEQFF. The CDR3 DNA sequence: TGTGCCACCAGCAGAGATGTCGGGGCGGTGTCCTACAATGAGCAGTTCTTC.

This clonotype showed up just a few times. The chain uses TRBV20-1 and TRBJ1-6, with 7 bases that match TRBD1. Looked up from germline, CDR1 is DFQATT and CDR2 is SNEGSKA (reference sequence). V dropped 0 bases and J dropped 7; count of bases not matched to a gene: 6. This CDR3 has 15 residues. The CDR3 bases are TGCAGTGCTAGAGATCAGGGACAGAGAAATTCACCCCTCCACTTT. It codes for CSARDQGQRNSPLHF.

This clonotype was detected many times. CDR3 sequence reads: CSAQGLGETQYF. The CDR3 DNA sequence: TGCAGCGCACAGGGGTTGGGGGAGACCCAGTACTTC. V is TRBV29-1 and J is TRBJ2-5; TRBD1 agrees at 7 bases. CDR3 length equals 12 residues. Germline V gene sequence: CDR1 SQVTM, CDR2 ANQGSEA. V was pared by 7 bases and J by 5 bases, with 7 bases of the junction left unmatched.

This clonotype was recorded many times. This chain connects TRBV9 to TRBJ2-7; TRBD2 is a possible D gene (5 bases). Trimming shortened V by 2 bases and J by 2 bases, and 11 bases separated the two germline ends. This CDR3 comprises 14 residues. From germline, CDR1 is SGDLS and CDR2 YYNGEE. The CDR3 nucleotides are TGTGCCAGCAGCGTGAGGGCCGGGACCTACGAGCAGTACTTC. This encodes CASSVRAGTYEQYF.